The 26 T cell receptor beta chains below come from one sample, sequenced in a study of blood T cell repertoires in COVID-19. The method was immunoSEQ multiplex PCR; TCRdb's version includes in-frame clones alone and lacks a portion of them. The sample shows 130,000 or so clones, 70% to 85% of them seen only once. The sample comprised peripheral blood. The receptors shown here come from a woman in her sixties or seventies with acute or convalescent COVID-19.

The chain has TRBV7-8 and TRBJ2-5; a weak D match, TRBD2 (6 bases). Germline lookup yields CDR1 SGHVS and CDR2 FQNEAQ. V lost 5 bases and J lost 7, with 14 bases in between. The CDR3 is made up of 13 amino acids. The CDR3 DNA reads as TGTGCCAGCAGCGCGGCCGGAGCGGGGACCCAGTACTTC. It yields the protein CASSAAGAGTQYF.

The V and J genes are TRBV7-6 and TRBJ1-1; D is uncertain. Germline-derived CDR1 and CDR2 are SGHVS and FNYEAQ. V dropped 3 bases and J dropped 1 base, with 9 bases sitting between them. This CDR3 spans 14 amino acids. The CDR3 DNA reads TGTGCCAGCAGCTTCATGTCAGGGAACACTGAAGCTTTCTTT. It yields the protein CASSFMSGNTEAFF.

The J gene is TRBJ2-5, the V gene TRBV30; 7 positions match TRBD1. This CDR3 spans 13 amino acids. Germline V lookup: CDR1 GTSNPN, CDR2 SVGIG (reference sequence). V shed 2 bases, J shed 5 bases, and the junction held 5 bases outside the gene matches. The CDR3 region has the DNA TGTGCCTGGAGTCAAGGGGGCGTTGAGACCCAGTACTTC. It codes for CAWSQGGVETQYF.

The chain combines TRBV14 with TRBJ1-1; D unresolved. V lost 2 bases and J lost 2, with 9 bases in between. The V gene's germline CDR1 is SGHDN and CDR2 FVKESK. The CDR3 runs 14 residues. This CDR3 reads CASSQQRLNTEAFF. As DNA, the CDR3 is TGTGCCAGCAGCCAACAGAGACTCAACACTGAAGCTTTCTTT.

The V call is TRBV6-5, the J call TRBJ1-2; 7 bases are a match to TRBD1. J gave up 7 bases and V 6 bases, and 11 bases lay outside the gene matches. CDR1 is MNHEY, CDR2 SVGAGI, per germline. The CDR3 consists of 14 residues. The CDR3 coding sequence is TGTGCCAGCAGGCGAAACCCACAGGGGCCTGGCTACACCTTC. Translation: CASRRNPQGPGYTF.

On this clone: Other DNA sequences in the sample encode the same CDR3. The rearrangement uses TRBV18 and TRBJ1-5; D unclear. CDR1 and CDR2 from the germline V gene are KGHSH and LQKENI. The germline V and J ends were trimmed by 2 bases and 2 bases, with 7 bases remaining between them. This CDR3 spans 14 amino acids. CDR3 bases: TGTGCCAGCTCACCAGCAGGCGGCAATCAGCCCCAGCATTTT. It translates to CASSPAGGNQPQHF.

The genes are TRBV3-1 (or the pseudogene TRBV3-2) and TRBJ2-1; 12 bases align to TRBD2. V dropped 4 bases and J dropped 9; count of bases not matched to a gene: 7. This CDR3 has 15 amino acids. Per germline, CDR1 LGHDT and CDR2 YNNKEL (reference sequence). This CDR3 reads CASSPPGTSGFEQFF. In DNA, the CDR3 is TGTGCCAGCAGCCCCCCAGGGACTAGCGGGTTTGAGCAGTTCTTC.

V is TRBV4-2 and J is TRBJ2-1; 8 nucleotides match TRBD2. Per germline, CDR1 LGHNA and CDR2 YNFKEQ. V dropped 1 base and J dropped 1; count of bases not matched to a gene: 6. The CDR3 has 17 amino acids. The CDR3: CASSQALTGGSYNEQFF. CDR3 DNA: TGTGCCAGCAGCCAAGCCCTTACGGGGGGGTCCTACAATGAGCAGTTCTTC.

This clone appeared once. The chain carries TRBV7-3 and TRBJ1-1; weak D call: TRBD1 (6 bases). This CDR3 is built from 14 residues. V lost 3 bases and J lost 1, with 9 bases in between. Germline assignment: CDR1 SGHTA and CDR2 FQGTGA. In nucleotides, the CDR3 is TGTGCCAGCAGCTTGGGGGCTAGGAACACTGAAGCTTTCTTT. Its translation: CASSLGARNTEAFF.

The gene calls are TRBV7-7 and TRBJ2-1; TRBD2 is a possible D gene (6 bases). CDR1 is SSHAT and CDR2 is FNYEAQ in the germline V gene (reference sequence). The V end was cut by 2 bases, the J end by 6 bases, with 8 bases between. The CDR3 has 13 amino acids. The CDR3 DNA reads as TGTGCCAGCAGCTTAAGGGACTCCAATGAGCAGTTCTTC. Translating it yields CASSLRDSNEQFF. Supplemented by reference TRBV7-7 and TRBJ2-1, the full variable domain reads GAGVSQSPRYKVTKRGQDVTLRCDPISSHATLYWYQQALGQGPEFLTYFNYEAQPDKSGLPSDRFSAERPEGSISTLTIQRTEQRDSAMYRCASSLRDSNEQFFGPGTRLTVL.

V and J are TRBV11-2 and TRBJ2-3, with D possibly TRBD1 on 6 matching bases. Trimming took 5 bases from V and 2 from J, leaving 11 bases between them. This CDR3 region has 14 residues. Germline CDR1 reads SGHAT; CDR2 reads FQNNGV. The CDR3 spells CASSQDRFTDTQYF. The DNA of the CDR3 is TGTGCCAGCAGCCAGGACAGATTCACAGATACGCAGTATTTT.

The chain joins TRBV30 to TRBJ1-2, with a possible D match to TRBD1 (5 bases). The CDR3 runs to 13 residues. The V gene's germline CDR1 is GTSNPN and CDR2 SVGIG (reference sequence). Trimming left V 4 bases short and J 4 bases short, with 13 bases between. The CDR3 sequence: CAWTRGGIYGYTF. The DNA for the CDR3 is TGTGCCTGGACTAGGGGCGGAATCTATGGCTACACCTTC.

J is TRBJ1-5 and V is TRBV18; D not certain. In germline, CDR1 is KGHSH, CDR2 LQKENI. V lost 2 bases and J 3 bases, leaving 8 bases between the germline ends. The CDR3 consists of 14 residues. The CDR3 nucleotides read TGTGCCAGCTCACCAGGGCAGCCCAATCAGCCCCAGCATTTT. As protein: CASSPGQPNQPQHF.

The chain couples TRBV6-2 or TRBV6-3 to TRBJ1-2, with a tentative D call TRBD1 (6 bases). Germline CDR1 MNHEY, CDR2 SVGEGT. This CDR3 has 15 amino acids. V was pared by 3 bases and J by 1 base, with 12 bases between. CDR3 residues: CASSYAQGYNYGYTF. CDR3 nucleotides: TGTGCCAGCAGTTATGCACAGGGATATAACTATGGCTACACCTTC.

V is TRBV19 and J is TRBJ1-3, with D unresolved. V was cut by 3 bases and J by 0 bases, with 9 bases left in between. The CDR3 length is 15 residues. The germline V gene encodes CDR1 LNHDA and CDR2 SQIVND (reference sequence). The CDR3 DNA sequence: TGTGCCAGTAGTATTACTGGGCACTCTGGAAACACCATATATTTT. Amino acid sequence: CASSITGHSGNTIYF. Using reference TRBV19 and TRBJ1-3 for the parts outside the CDR3, the full variable domain is DGGITQSPKYLFRKEGQNVTLSCEQNLNHDAMYWYRQDPGQGLRLIYYSQIVNDFQKGDIAEGYSVSREKKESFPLTVTSAQKNPTAFYLCASSITGHSGNTIYFGEGSWLTVV.

The V call is TRBV19, the J call TRBJ2-3, with D perhaps matching TRBD2 (5 bases). V lost 3 bases and J 2 bases, leaving 9 bases between the germline ends. Germline V gives CDR1 LNHDA, CDR2 SQIVND (reference sequence). CDR3 length: 14 residues. Here the CDR3 DNA reads TGTGCCAGTAGTATGGGAGCATTCACAGATACGCAGTATTTT. This codes for CASSMGAFTDTQYF.

This chain joins TRBV19 and TRBJ2-2; 7 bases are shared with TRBD2. This CDR3 region has 19 residues. V shed 0 bases, J shed 1 base, and the junction held 11 bases outside the gene matches. The germline gives CDR1 LNHDA, CDR2 SQIVND (reference sequence). As DNA, the CDR3 is TGTGCCAGTAGTATAGATCTCGGGATATGGGGGGGGAACACCGGGGAGCTGTTTTTT. It encodes CASSIDLGIWGGNTGELFF.

This clone was seen only once. The chain carries TRBV7-9 and TRBJ1-1; 9 positions agree with TRBD1. The CDR3 is 15 amino acids. Germline V lookup: CDR1 SEHNR, CDR2 FQNEAQ (reference sequence). V trimming: 3 bases; J trimming: 4 bases; junction bases outside the gene matches: 6. This chain's CDR3 is CASSFLTGGSTEAFF. The CDR3, as DNA: TGTGCCAGCAGCTTCCTGACAGGGGGAAGCACTGAAGCTTTCTTT.

The chain combines TRBV5-4 with TRBJ2-1; maybe TRBD2 (5 bases). The CDR3 loop spans 14 amino acids. Looked up from germline, CDR1 is SGHNT and CDR2 is YYREEE (reference sequence). V gave up 4 bases and J gave up 6 bases, with 14 bases separating them. CDR3 bases: TGTGCCAGCAGCCCGGACTCCTCTAGCAATGAGCAGTTCTTC. Its translation: CASSPDSSSNEQFF.

V and J are TRBV7-2 and TRBJ1-3; 8 bases fit TRBD1. CDR3 length: 15 amino acids. V was pared by 5 bases and J by 1 base, with 4 bases of the junction left unmatched. Germline V CDR1 and CDR2: SGHTA, FQGNSA. The DNA for the CDR3 is TGTGCCAGCAGCAACCGGGACAGGTCTGGAAACACCATATATTTT. It yields the protein CASSNRDRSGNTIYF.

In this sample, this clone turned up a few times. The V gene is TRBV5-1, the J gene TRBJ1-2, with D possibly TRBD1 on 5 matching bases. The V end was cut by 0 bases, the J end by 0 bases, with 15 bases between. The CDR3 extends over 17 amino acids. CDR1 and CDR2 (germline): SGHRS, YFSETQ. The CDR3 loop is CASSLGPSEGPNYGYTF. The CDR3 region has the DNA TGCGCCAGCAGCTTGGGTCCTTCGGAGGGACCTAACTATGGCTACACCTTC.

The chain couples TRBV5-4 to TRBJ2-2; no clear D gene. Germline V CDR1 and CDR2: SGHNT, YYREEE (reference sequence). The germline V and J ends were trimmed by 0 bases and 2 bases, with 20 bases remaining between them. The CDR3 totals 19 residues. This CDR3 is CASSLGPQILGPNTGELFF. CDR3 nucleotide sequence: TGTGCCAGCAGCTTGGGGCCCCAAATTCTAGGTCCCAACACCGGGGAGCTGTTTTTT.

The gene calls are TRBV6-2 or TRBV6-3 and TRBJ1-5; 8 nucleotides match TRBD1. This CDR3 contains 14 residues. The V segment lost 5 bases and the J segment 6 bases; nucleotides outside the gene matches: 6. From germline, CDR1 is MNHEY and CDR2 SVGEGT. The CDR3 sequence is CASSKDRDFQPQHF. CDR3 bases: TGTGCCAGCAGTAAGGACAGGGATTTTCAGCCCCAGCATTTT.

This rearrangement joins TRBV11-1 to TRBJ2-3; D remains unclear. V was cut by 4 bases and J by 3 bases, with 11 bases left in between. Germline CDR1 and CDR2: SGHAT and FQDESV (reference sequence). This CDR3 has 14 amino acids. CDR3 bases: TGTGCCAGCAGCTCCCTAGTTTTAACAGATACGCAGTATTTT. Translation: CASSSLVLTDTQYF.

The chain links TRBV6-1 to TRBJ1-1; 8 bases align to TRBD1. V dropped 6 bases and J dropped 5; count of bases not matched to a gene: 8. The germline V gene has CDR1 MNHNS and CDR2 SASEGT. There are 14 residues in the CDR3. The CDR3 DNA sequence: TGTGCCAGCAGGACAGGGGTGGGATGGACTGAAGCTTTCTTT. Translated: CASRTGVGWTEAFF.

V gene TRBV5-4 combines with J gene TRBJ2-3; 7 bases map to TRBD2. This CDR3 region has 14 residues. Germline lookup yields CDR1 SGHNT and CDR2 YYREEE (reference sequence). Trimming took 2 bases from V and 3 from J; bases not matched to a gene: 3. CDR3 DNA: TGTGCCAGCAGCTTCGCTAGCGGTACAGATACGCAGTATTTT. It yields the protein CASSFASGTDTQYF. The full variable domain, with the rest looked up from reference TRBV5-4 and TRBJ2-3, is ETGVTQSPTHLIKTRGQQVTLRCSSQSGHNTVSWYQQALGQGPQFIFQYYREEENGRGNFPPRFSGLQFPNYSSELNVNALELDDSALYLCASSFASGTDTQYFGPGTRLTVL.